Listed here is a single TCR beta chain. No antigen is known for it. CD4+CD25+CD127- Tregs, CD4+CD25- non-Tregs, CD4 and CD8 cells were sorted. Germline lookup yields CDR1 LGHNT and CDR2 FRNRAP. Trimming took 6 bases from V and 11 from J; bases not matched to a gene: 4. This CDR3 comprises 12 residues. The data derive from a study of Tregs in tolerant kidney transplant recipients. Profiled with immunoSEQ multiplex PCR; TCRdb holds only in-frame clones, not every one. The table includes some 70,000 clones, over 80% detected once. Study findings and constraints: Tregs expanded with activated donor B cells seemed most donor-specific. The small number of patients limits these findings pending further validation.

The sequencing sample was made of CD4+ T cells from blood. The chain joins TRBV12-5 to TRBJ1-1; 12 bases line up with TRBD1. This TCR was sampled from a human donor in good health. This CDR3 reads CASGRDRGRAFF. As DNA, the CDR3 is TGTGCTAGTGGAAGGGACAGGGGGCGGGCTTTCTTT. The full variable domain, completed using reference TRBV12-5 and TRBJ1-1, is DARVTQTPRHKVTEMGQEVTMRCQPILGHNTVFWYRQTMMQGLELLAYFRNRAPLDDSGMPKDRFSAEMPDATLATLKIQPSEPRDSAVYFCASGRDRGRAFFGQGTRLTVV.